Below, one TCR beta chain is given with its context. Its antigen is currently unknown. CDR1 and CDR2 from the germline V gene are MGHRA and YSYEKL. The CDR3 totals 18 residues. The ends lost 1 base at V and 0 bases at J; junction bases unmatched: 6. This sample stems from a study of T cells in Graves' hyperthyroidism and ophthalmopathy. General study findings and limits: Blood shared most expanded thyroid clonotypes above 0.001.

Stable hyperthyroidism: no ophthalmopathy progression over 18 months of follow-up. Subjects aged 18 to 65 presented with newly diagnosed hyperthyroidism of less than 2 months' duration. For the diagnoses, clinical symptoms, serum thyroxine and TRAb, thyroid ultrasound and orbital computed tomography were used. Researchers took RNA transcripts and amplified the TCR beta CDR3 regions from them. A set of HTBI primers served as the primers for a first-round RT-PCR of the TCR CDR3. TCRdb redid the calling of the multiplex PCR reads with MiXCR, one entry per CDR3 protein. The table records roughly 300,000 distinct CDR3 sequences, approximately 22% of them present only once.

Sequenced input: blood. J is TRBJ2-6 and V is TRBV4-1, with TRBD2 identical over 7 bases. The receptor's source is a woman between 45 and 65 years old with Graves' hyperthyroidism. The CDR3 protein is CASSQGGGGISGANVLTF. CDR3 nucleotides: TGCGCCAGCAGCCAAGGGGGGGGTGGAATCTCTGGGGCCAACGTCCTGACTTTC.